The T cell receptor beta chain under discussion was sequenced for a study of shared clonotypes between healthy human individuals. Study-wide context: CD4 naive cells filled three plates per donor, CD4 memory three, CD8 naive two and CD8 memory one.

This CDR3 contains 15 residues. CDR1 is SSHAT, CDR2 FNYEAQ, per germline (reference sequence). Terminally differentiated effector memory CD45RA+ cells were excluded from the naive CD8 cells, which were CD45RO-negative and positively selected for CCR7. Study-level results: A small donor pool kept down the genetic and exposure-history diversity that was represented. Naive CD4 clonotype sharing across several donors was about 5%.

A remark on this clone: Its antigen is not known. At one boundary the junction diverges from the germline segment, which might be a read error.

The material for each subset, its genomic DNA, was split evenly across several immunoSEQ plates. The table came from immunoSEQ multiplex PCR; TCRdb's copy has only in-frame clones and leaves some out. The sample records millions of clones, approximately 94% being singletons. The TCR sequence derives from a man younger than 35 in good health. This chain joins TRBV7-7 and TRBJ2-3; 10 bases map to TRBD2. Sequencing was performed on naive CD8+ T cells sorted from blood. CDR3 amino acids: CASSRTSGSTDTQYF. The CDR3, as DNA: TGTGCTAGCAGCCGGACTAGCGGTAGCACAGATACGCAGTATTTT.